Following are 7 T cell receptor beta chains from one sample sequenced in a study of cytomegalovirus exposure and HLA in healthy donors. Primers for the PCR totalled 60 Vbeta and 13 Jbeta. The table came from immunoSEQ multiplex PCR; TCRdb's copy has only in-frame clones and leaves some out. The sample carries some 85,000 clones, 60% to 85% recorded once. Sequenced: PBMCs. These TCRs come from a man between 18 and 35 years old in good health and CMV-seropositive.

The chain uses TRBV5-1 and TRBJ2-1; the D is unclear. Per germline, CDR1 SGHRS and CDR2 YFSETQ. V shed 0 bases and J shed 3 bases, with 7 bases lying between them. This CDR3 comprises 14 residues. The CDR3 DNA reads as TGCGCCAGCAGCTTGGCCCCAGACTACAATGAGCAGTTCTTC. Protein product: CASSLAPDYNEQFF.

The chain is built from TRBV16 and TRBJ2-7; 10 bases agree with TRBD1. V shed 1 base, J shed 4 bases, and the junction held 4 bases outside the gene matches. Germline CDR1 and CDR2: KGHSY and FQNENV. The CDR3 spans 15 residues. This chain's CDR3 is CASSQLGTGVYEQYF. CDR3 nucleotides: TGTGCCAGCAGCCAATTGGGGACAGGGGTGTACGAGCAGTACTTC.

V is TRBV28 and J is TRBJ1-2; possible D gene TRBD1, 5 bases. V dropped 9 bases and J dropped 4 bases, with 12 bases sitting between them. The CDR3 length is 12 residues. The germline CDR1 and CDR2 sequences are MDHEN and SYDVKM. CDR3 loop: CASSGGVYGYTF. CDR3 DNA sequence: TGTGCCAGTTCTGGAGGGGTCTATGGCTACACCTTC.

The V and J genes are TRBV5-1 and TRBJ1-1; D not resolved. This CDR3 contains 14 residues. Trimming stripped 3 bases from V and 1 base from J, with 10 bases between. CDR1 and CDR2 from the germline V gene are SGHRS and YFSETQ. CDR3 DNA sequence: TGCGCCAGCAGCTCCGGACGGGGGAACACTGAAGCTTTCTTT. Its protein product is CASSSGRGNTEAFF.

The chain is built from TRBV5-1 and TRBJ2-2, with D possibly being TRBD2 (7 bases). This CDR3 region has 14 residues. V shed 3 bases and J shed 4 bases, with 10 bases lying between them. Germline lookup yields CDR1 SGHRS and CDR2 YFSETQ. The CDR3, as DNA: TGCGCCAGCAGCTGGGGGGGGGCCACCGGGGAGCTGTTTTTT. Amino acids: CASSWGGATGELFF.

The chain uses TRBV6-4 and TRBJ2-3; D remains unclear. V was shortened by 1 base and J by 6 bases, with 11 bases between the two germline ends. The CDR3 has 14 amino acids. Per germline, CDR1 MRHNA and CDR2 SNTAGT. The CDR3, as DNA: TGTGCCAGCAGTGACTTAGTAGAGGCTGATACGCAGTATTTT. This codes for CASSDLVEADTQYF.

CDR3 region: CASRGHAGDTQYF. DNA of the CDR3: TGTGCCAGCAGGGGACACGCGGGAGATACGCAGTATTTT. The rearrangement links TRBV28 to TRBJ2-3, with a weak D call TRBD1 (6 bases). V lost 6 bases to trimming and J lost 5 bases, with 12 bases between them. Germline lookup yields CDR1 MDHEN and CDR2 SYDVKM. The CDR3 has 13 residues.